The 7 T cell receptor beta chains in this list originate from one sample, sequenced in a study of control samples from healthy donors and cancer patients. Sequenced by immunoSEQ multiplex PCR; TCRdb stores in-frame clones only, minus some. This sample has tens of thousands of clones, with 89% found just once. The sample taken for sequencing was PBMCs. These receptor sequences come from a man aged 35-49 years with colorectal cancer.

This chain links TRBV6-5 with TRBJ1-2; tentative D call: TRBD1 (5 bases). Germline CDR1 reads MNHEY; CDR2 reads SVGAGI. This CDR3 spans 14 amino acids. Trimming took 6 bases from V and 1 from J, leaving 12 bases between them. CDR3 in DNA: TGTGCCAGCAGCGCCGGGGGGGGTAACTATGGCTACACCTTC. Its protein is CASSAGGGNYGYTF.

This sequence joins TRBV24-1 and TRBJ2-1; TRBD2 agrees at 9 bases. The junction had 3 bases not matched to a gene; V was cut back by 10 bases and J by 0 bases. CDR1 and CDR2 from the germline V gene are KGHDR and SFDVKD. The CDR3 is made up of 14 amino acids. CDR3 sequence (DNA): TGTGCCACGCGGGGGGGGGACTCCTACAATGAGCAGTTCTTC. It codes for CATRGGDSYNEQFF.

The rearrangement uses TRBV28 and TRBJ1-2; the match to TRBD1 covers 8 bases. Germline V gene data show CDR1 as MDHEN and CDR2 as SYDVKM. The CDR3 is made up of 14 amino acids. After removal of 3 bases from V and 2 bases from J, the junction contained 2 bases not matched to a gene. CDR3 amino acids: CASSFQGANYGYTF. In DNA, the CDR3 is TGTGCCAGCAGTTTTCAGGGGGCGAACTATGGCTACACCTTC.

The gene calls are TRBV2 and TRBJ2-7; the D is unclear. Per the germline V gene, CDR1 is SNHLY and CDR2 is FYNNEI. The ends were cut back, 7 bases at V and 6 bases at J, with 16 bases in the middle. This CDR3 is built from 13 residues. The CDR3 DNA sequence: TGTGCCAGCACAACATCCAAACCTTTCGAGCAGTACTTC. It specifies CASTTSKPFEQYF.

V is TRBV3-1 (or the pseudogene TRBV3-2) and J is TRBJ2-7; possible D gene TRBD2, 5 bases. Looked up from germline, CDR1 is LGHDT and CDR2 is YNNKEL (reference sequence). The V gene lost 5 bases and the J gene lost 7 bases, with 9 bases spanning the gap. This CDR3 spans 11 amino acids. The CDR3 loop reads CASSLGLEQYF. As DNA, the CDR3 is TGTGCCAGCAGCTTAGGACTGGAGCAGTACTTC.

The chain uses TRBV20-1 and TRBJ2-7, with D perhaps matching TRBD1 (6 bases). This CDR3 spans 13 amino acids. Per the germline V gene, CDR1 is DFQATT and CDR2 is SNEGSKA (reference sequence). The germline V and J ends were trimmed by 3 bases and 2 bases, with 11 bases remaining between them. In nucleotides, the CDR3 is TGCAGTGCTAGTAAAGGACAGACCTACGAGCAGTACTTC. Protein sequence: CSASKGQTYEQYF.

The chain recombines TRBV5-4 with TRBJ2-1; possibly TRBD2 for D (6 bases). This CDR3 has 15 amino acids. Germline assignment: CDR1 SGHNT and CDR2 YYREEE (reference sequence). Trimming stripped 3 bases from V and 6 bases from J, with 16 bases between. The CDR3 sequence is CASSSRDLALNEQFF. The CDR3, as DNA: TGTGCCAGCAGCTCCCGGGACTTAGCGCTCAATGAGCAGTTCTTC.